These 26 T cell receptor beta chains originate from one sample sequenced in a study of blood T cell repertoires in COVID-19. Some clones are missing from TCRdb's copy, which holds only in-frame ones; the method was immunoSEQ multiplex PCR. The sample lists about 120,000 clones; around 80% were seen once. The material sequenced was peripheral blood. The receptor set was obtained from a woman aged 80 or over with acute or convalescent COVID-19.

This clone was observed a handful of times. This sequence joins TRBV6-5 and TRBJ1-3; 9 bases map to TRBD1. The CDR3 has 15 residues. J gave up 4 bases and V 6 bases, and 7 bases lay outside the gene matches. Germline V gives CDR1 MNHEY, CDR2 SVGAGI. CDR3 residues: CASSNTGGAGNTIYF. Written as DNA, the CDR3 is TGTGCCAGCAGCAACACAGGGGGCGCGGGAAACACCATATATTTT.

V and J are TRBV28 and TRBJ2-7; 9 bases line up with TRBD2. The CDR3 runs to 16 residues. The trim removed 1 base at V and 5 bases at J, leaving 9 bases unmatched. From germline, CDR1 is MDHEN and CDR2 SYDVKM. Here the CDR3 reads CASSLSTQREVNEQYF. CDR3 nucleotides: TGTGCCAGCAGTTTATCCACCCAGCGGGAGGTTAACGAGCAGTACTTC. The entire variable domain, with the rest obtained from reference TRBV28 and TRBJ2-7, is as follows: DVKVTQSSRYLVKRTGEKVFLECVQDMDHENMFWYRQDPGLGLRLIYFSYDVKMKEKGDIPEGYSVSREKKERFSLILESASTNQTSMYLCASSLSTQREVNEQYFGPGTRLTVT.

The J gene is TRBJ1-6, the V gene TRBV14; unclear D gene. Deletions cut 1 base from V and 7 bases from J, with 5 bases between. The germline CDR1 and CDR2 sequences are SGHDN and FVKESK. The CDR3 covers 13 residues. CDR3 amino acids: CASSQVENSPLHF. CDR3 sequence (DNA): TGTGCCAGCAGCCAAGTAGAAAATTCACCCCTCCACTTT.

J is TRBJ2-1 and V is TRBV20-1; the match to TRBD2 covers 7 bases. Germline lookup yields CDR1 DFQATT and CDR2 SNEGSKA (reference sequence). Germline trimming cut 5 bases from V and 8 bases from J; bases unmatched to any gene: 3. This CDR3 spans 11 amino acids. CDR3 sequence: CSALTSDEQFF. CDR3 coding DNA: TGCAGTGCTTTAACTAGCGATGAGCAGTTCTTC.

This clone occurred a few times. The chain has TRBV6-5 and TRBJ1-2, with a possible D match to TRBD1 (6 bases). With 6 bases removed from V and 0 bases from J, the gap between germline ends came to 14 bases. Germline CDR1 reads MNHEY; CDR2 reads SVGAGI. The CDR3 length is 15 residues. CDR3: CASRADSNSNYGYTF. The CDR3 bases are TGTGCCAGCAGAGCGGACAGCAATTCTAACTATGGCTACACCTTC.

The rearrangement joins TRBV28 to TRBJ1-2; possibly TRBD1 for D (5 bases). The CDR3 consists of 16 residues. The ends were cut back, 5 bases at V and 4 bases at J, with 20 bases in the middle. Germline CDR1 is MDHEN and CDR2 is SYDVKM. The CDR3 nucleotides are TGTGCCAGCAGTCCACTAATTGGGCCAGGGCGCTATGGCTACACCTTC. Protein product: CASSPLIGPGRYGYTF.

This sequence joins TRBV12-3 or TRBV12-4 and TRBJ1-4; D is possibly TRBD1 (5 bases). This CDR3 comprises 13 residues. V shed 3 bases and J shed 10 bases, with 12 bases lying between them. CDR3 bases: TGTGCCAGCAGTTTTCTCGGGGGTGCAAAACTGTTTTTT. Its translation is CASSFLGGAKLFF.

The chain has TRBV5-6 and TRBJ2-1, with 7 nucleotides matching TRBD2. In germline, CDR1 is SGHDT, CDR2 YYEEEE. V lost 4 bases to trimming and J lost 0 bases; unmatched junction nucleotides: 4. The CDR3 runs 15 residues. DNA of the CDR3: TGTGCCAGCAGCATCCTAGCGGACTCCTACAATGAGCAGTTCTTC. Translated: CASSILADSYNEQFF.

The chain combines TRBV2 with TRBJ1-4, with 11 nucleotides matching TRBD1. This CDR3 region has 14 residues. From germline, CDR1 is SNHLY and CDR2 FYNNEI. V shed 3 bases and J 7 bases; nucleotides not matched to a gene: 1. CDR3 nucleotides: TGTGCCAGCAGTGAGGACAGGGGGCGTGAAAAACTGTTTTTT. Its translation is CASSEDRGREKLFF.

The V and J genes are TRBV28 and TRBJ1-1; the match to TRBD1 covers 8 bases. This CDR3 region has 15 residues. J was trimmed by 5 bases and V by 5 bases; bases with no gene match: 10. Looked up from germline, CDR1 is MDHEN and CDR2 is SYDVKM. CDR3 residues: CASSTRTGKPTEAFF. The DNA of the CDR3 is TGTGCCAGCAGTACCCGGACAGGGAAGCCGACTGAAGCTTTCTTT.

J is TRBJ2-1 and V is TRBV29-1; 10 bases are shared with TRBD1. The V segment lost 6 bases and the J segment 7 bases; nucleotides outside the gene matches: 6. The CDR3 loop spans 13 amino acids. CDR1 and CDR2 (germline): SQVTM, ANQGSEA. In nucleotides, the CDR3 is TGCAGCGTGGAACCGGGACAGGGGAATGAGCAGTTCTTC. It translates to CSVEPGQGNEQFF.

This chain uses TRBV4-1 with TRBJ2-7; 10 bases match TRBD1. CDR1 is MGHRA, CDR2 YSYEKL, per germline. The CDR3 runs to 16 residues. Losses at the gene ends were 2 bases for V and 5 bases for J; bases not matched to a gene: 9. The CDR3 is CASSQHGTGVPDEQYF. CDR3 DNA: TGCGCCAGCAGCCAACACGGGACAGGGGTGCCGGACGAGCAGTACTTC.

The CDR3 here is CASSLALSGGEQFF. DNA for the CDR3: TGTGCCAGCAGCTTAGCGCTTAGCGGCGGTGAGCAGTTCTTC. This chain links TRBV7-9 with TRBJ2-1, with D possibly being TRBD2 (6 bases). The germline V and J ends were trimmed by 0 bases and 9 bases, with 12 bases remaining between them. Germline V lookup: CDR1 SEHNR, CDR2 FQNEAQ (reference sequence). The CDR3 covers 14 residues.

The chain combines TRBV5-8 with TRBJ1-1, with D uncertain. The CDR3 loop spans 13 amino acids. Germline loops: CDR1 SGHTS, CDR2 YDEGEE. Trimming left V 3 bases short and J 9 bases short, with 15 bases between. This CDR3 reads CASSYPGSDKAFF. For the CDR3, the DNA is TGTGCCAGCAGCTACCCAGGTTCCGATAAAGCTTTCTTT.

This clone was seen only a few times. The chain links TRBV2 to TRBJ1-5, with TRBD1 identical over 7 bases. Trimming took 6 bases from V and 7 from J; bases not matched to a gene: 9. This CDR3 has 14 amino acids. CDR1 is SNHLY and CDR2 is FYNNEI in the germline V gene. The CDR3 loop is CASRETGSGQPQHF. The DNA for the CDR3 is TGTGCCAGCAGGGAGACAGGGTCCGGGCAGCCCCAGCATTTT.

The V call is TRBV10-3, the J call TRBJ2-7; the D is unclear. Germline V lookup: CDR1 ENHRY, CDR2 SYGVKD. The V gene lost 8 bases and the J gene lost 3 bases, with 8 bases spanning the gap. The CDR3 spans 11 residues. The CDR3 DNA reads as TGTGCCATCGGTACAGTCTACGAGCAGTACTTC. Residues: CAIGTVYEQYF.

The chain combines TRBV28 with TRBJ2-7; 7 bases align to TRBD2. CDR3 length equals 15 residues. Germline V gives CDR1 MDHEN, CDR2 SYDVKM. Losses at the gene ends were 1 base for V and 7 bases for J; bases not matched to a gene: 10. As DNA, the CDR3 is TGTGCCAGCAGTTTATCCCGTAGTGGAGCGGGAGAGCAGTACTTC. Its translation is CASSLSRSGAGEQYF.

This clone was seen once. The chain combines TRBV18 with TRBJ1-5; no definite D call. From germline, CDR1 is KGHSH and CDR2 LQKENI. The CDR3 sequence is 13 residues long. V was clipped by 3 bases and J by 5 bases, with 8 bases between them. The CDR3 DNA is TGTGCCAGCTCACCCGCCGCGGATCAGCCCCAGCATTTT. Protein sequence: CASSPAADQPQHF.

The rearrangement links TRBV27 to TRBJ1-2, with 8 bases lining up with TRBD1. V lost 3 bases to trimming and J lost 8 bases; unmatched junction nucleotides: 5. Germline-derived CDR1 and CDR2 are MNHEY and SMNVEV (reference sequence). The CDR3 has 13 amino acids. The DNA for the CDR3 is TGTGCCAGCAGTTTCAGGGGGCAGGTGGGCTACACCTTC. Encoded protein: CASSFRGQVGYTF.

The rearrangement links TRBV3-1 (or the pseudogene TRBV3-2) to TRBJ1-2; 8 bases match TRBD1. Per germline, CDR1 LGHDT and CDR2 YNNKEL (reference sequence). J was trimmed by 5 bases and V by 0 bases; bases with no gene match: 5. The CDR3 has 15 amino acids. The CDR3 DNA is TGTGCCAGCAGCCAAGATGGGCACAGGGGGTATGGCTACACCTTC. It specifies CASSQDGHRGYGYTF.

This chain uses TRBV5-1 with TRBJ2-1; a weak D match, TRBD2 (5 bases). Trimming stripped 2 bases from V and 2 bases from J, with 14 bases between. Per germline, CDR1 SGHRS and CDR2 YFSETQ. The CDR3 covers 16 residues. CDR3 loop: CASSLAVLSPYNEQFF. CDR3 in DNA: TGCGCCAGCAGCTTAGCGGTCCTTTCTCCCTACAATGAGCAGTTCTTC. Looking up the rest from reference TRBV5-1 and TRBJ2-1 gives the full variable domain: KAGVTQTPRYLIKTRGQQVTLSCSPISGHRSVSWYQQTPGQGLQFLFEYFSETQRNKGNFPGRFSGRQFSNSRSEMNVSTLELGDSALYLCASSLAVLSPYNEQFFGPGTRLTVL.

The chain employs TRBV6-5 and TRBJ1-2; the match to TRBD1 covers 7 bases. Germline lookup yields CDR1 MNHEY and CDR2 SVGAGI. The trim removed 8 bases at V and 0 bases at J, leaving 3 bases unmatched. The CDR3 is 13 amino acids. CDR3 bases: TGTGCCAGCCTTGGGACAGCTAACTATGGCTACACCTTC. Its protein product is CASLGTANYGYTF.

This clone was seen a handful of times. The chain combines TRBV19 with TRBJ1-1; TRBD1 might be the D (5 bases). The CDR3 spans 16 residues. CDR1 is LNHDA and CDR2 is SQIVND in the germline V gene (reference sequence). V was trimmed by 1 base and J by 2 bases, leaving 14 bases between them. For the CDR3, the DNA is TGTGCCAGTAGTATAGTCCTGAGGACACCTAACACTGAAGCTTTCTTT. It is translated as CASSIVLRTPNTEAFF.

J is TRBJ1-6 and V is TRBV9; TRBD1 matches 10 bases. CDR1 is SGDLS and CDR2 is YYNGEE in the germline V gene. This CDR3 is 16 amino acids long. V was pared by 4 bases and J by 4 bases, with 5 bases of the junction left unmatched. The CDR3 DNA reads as TGTGCCAGCAGCCCTCTGGGACAGGGGTATAATTCACCCCTCCACTTT. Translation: CASSPLGQGYNSPLHF.

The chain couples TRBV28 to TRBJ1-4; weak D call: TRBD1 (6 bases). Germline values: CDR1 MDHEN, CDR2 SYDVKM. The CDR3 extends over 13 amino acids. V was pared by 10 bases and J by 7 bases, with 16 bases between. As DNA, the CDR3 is TGTGCCATCTACAATAGGGGGGGTGAAAAACTGTTTTTT. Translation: CAIYNRGGEKLFF. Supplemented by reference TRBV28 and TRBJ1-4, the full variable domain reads DVKVTQSSRYLVKRTGEKVFLECVQDMDHENMFWYRQDPGLGLRLIYFSYDVKMKEKGDIPEGYSVSREKKERFSLILESASTNQTSMYLCAIYNRGGEKLFFGSGTQLSVL.

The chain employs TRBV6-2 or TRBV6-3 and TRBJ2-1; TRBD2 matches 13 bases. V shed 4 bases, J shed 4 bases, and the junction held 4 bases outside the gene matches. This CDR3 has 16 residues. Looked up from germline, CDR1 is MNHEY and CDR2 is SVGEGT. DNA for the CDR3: TGTGCCAGCAGTTCTCGGACTAGCGGGAGATACAATGAGCAGTTCTTC. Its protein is CASSSRTSGRYNEQFF.